A single sample is the source of the 2 T cell receptor beta chains below, sequenced in a study of blood T cell repertoires in COVID-19 (dated by TCRdb to the early 2020s). Libraries were constructed by the immunoSEQ multiplex PCR assay. TCRdb provides this immuneACCESS table in a form limited to in-frame rearrangements. Some clones are lacking; in checked studies, under half of them reflect an unresolved V gene, and why the rest are absent is not known. The sample table records 150,000 or so clones; over 80% of these occur just once. The leading ten clones occupy about 1.6% of the sample. Sequenced sample: peripheral blood. The source of these receptors is a human donor in a cohort sampled during active COVID-19.

The V call is TRBV7-9, the J call TRBJ1-6, with a possible D match to TRBD1 (5 bases). The V end lost 5 bases, the J end lost 8 bases, and 13 bases lay between the germline ends. This CDR3 is built from 14 residues. Germline CDR1 SEHNR, CDR2 FQNEAQ (reference sequence). The CDR3 spells CASSLTVRDSPLHF. CDR3 nucleotides: TGTGCCAGCAGCCTGACAGTCCGCGATTCACCCCTCCACTTT.

The chain recombines TRBV25-1 with TRBJ1-1; TRBD1 matches at 8 bases. J was trimmed by 4 bases and V by 4 bases; bases with no gene match: 5. Germline CDR1 reads MGHDK; CDR2 reads SYGVNS. CDR3 size: 14 residues. The CDR3 spells CASSATGVGTEAFF. The CDR3 bases are TGTGCCAGCAGTGCGACAGGGGTAGGCACTGAAGCTTTCTTT.